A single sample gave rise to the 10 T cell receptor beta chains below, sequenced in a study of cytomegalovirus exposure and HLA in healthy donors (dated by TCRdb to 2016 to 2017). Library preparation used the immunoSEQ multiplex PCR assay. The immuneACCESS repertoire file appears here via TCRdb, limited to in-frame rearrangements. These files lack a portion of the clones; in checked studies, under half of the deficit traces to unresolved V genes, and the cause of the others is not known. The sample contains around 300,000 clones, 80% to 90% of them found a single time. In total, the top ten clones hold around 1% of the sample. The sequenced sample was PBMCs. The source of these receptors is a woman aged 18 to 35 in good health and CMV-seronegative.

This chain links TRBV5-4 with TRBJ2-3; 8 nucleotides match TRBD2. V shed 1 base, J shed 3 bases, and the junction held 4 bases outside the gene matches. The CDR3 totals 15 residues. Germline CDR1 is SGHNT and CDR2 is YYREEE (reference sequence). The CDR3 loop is CASSLREGPTDTQYF. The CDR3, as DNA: TGTGCCAGCAGCTTGCGGGAGGGGCCTACAGATACGCAGTATTTT.

The CDR3 sequence: CASSSGLAGSDTQYF. Here the CDR3 DNA reads TGCGCCAGCAGCTCCGGGTTAGCGGGGTCAGATACGCAGTATTTT. The chain carries TRBV5-1 and TRBJ2-3, with 8 bases identical to TRBD2. Looked up from germline, CDR1 is SGHRS and CDR2 is YFSETQ. The CDR3 runs 15 residues. V dropped 3 bases and J dropped 4; count of bases not matched to a gene: 7.

In nucleotides, the CDR3 is TGTGCCAGCAGCCATCCAGGGGATGAGCAGTTCTTC. As protein: CASSHPGDEQFF. The rearrangement uses TRBV27 and TRBJ2-1; possibly TRBD1 for D (6 bases). CDR1 and CDR2 from the germline V gene are MNHEY and SMNVEV (reference sequence). The CDR3 has 12 amino acids. The V end lost 6 bases, the J end lost 8 bases, and 11 bases lay between the germline ends.

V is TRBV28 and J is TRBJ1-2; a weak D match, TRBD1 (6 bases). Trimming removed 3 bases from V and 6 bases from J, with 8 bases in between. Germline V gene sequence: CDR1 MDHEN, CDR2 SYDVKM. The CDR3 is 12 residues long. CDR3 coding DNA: TGTGCCAGCAGTTTCAGGGGCGATGGCTACACCTTC. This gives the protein CASSFRGDGYTF.

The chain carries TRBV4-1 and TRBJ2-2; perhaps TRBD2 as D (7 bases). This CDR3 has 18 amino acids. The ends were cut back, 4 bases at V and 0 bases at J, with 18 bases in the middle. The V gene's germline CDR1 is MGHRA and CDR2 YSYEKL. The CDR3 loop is CASSPEHREGPNTGELFF. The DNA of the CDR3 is TGCGCCAGCAGCCCCGAGCACAGGGAGGGTCCGAACACCGGGGAGCTGTTTTTT.

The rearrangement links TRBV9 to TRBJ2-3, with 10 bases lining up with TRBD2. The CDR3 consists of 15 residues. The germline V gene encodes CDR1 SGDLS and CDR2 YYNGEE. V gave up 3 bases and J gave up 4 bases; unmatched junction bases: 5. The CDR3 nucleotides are TGTGCCAGCAGCGCTAGCGGGAGTGTGGCAGATACGCAGTATTTT. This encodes CASSASGSVADTQYF.

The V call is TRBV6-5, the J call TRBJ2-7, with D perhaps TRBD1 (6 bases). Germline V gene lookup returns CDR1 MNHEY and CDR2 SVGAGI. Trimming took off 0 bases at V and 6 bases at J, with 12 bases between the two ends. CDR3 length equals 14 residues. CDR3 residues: CASSYSTGRGEQYF. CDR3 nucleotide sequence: TGTGCCAGCAGTTACTCGACAGGCCGGGGCGAGCAGTACTTC.

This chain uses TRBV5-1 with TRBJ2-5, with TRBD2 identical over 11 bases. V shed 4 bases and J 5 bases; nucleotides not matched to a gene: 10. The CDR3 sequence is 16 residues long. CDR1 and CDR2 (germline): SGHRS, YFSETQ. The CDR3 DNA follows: TGCGCCAGCAGCGTCGATGTAGCGGGGGGGACGGAGACCCAGTACTTC. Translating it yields CASSVDVAGGTETQYF.

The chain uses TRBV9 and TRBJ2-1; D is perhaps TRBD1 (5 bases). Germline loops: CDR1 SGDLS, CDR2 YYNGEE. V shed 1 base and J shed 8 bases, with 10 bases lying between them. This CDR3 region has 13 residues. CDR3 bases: TGTGCCAGCAGCGTATCAGGGTGGGATGAGCAGTTCTTC. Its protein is CASSVSGWDEQFF.

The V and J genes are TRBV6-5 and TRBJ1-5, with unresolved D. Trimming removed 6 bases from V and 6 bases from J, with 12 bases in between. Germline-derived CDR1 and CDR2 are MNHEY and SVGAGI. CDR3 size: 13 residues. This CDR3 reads CASRRSSGQPQHF. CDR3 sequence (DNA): TGTGCCAGCAGGAGGTCATCGGGTCAGCCCCAGCATTTT.